This record covers a single T cell receptor (beta chain). This specimen belongs to a study of CD8 T cells in Susac syndrome. J gave up 4 bases and V 2 bases, and 5 bases lay outside the gene matches. CDR3 length: 15 residues. RNA in amounts of roughly 0.5 to 1 ug was reverse transcribed with random hexamers. An immunoSEQ multiplex PCR generated amplified TCR beta CDR3 products spanning 54 Vbeta and 13 Jbeta. Each CDR3 protein is one row after TCRdb ran MiXCR on the immunoSEQ multiplex PCR reads. The sample carries 150,000 or so distinct CDR3 sequences, around 94% recorded once. TCR beta was sequenced from blood CD8+ and CD4+ T cells. Controls were age- and sex-matched healthy donors. Both CD4+ and CD8+ T cells were negatively isolated, and TEMRA cells underwent FACS enrichment.

The chain uses TRBV12-3 or TRBV12-4 and TRBJ2-7, with 10 bases lining up with TRBD1. The TCR originated in a human donor in good health. Specimen: CD4+ T cells from PBMCs. The CDR3 loop reads CASSLSRDRGYEQYF. The CDR3, as DNA: TGTGCCAGCAGTTTATCCCGGGACAGGGGATACGAGCAGTACTTC.